What follows are 28 T cell receptor beta chains derived from one specimen sequenced in a study of T cell responses to AZD1222 COVID-19 vaccine. The protocol was immunoSEQ multiplex PCR, while the TCRdb copy is restricted to in-frame clones and leaves out a portion. The data hold over 150,000 clones, with roughly 89% observed a single time. Sample: peripheral blood, taken on day 0 of AZD1222 vaccination. These receptors originate from an adult in good health.

In its sample, this clone was seen once. The CDR3 DNA sequence: TGTGCCAGCAGCTTAGACTCAGGGAGAGCTTTCTTT. Translation gives CASSLDSGRAFF. V is TRBV11-2 and J is TRBJ1-1; D is perhaps TRBD1 (5 bases). Between the trimmed V and J ends, which lost 0 bases and 10 bases, there was a span of 9 bases. The CDR3 runs 12 residues. CDR1 is SGHAT and CDR2 is FQNNGV in the germline V gene.

This chain uses TRBV27 with TRBJ1-3, with D possibly matching TRBD1 (5 bases). V gave up 8 bases and J gave up 4 bases, with 9 bases separating them. The CDR3 sequence is 12 residues long. CDR1 and CDR2 from the germline V gene are MNHEY and SMNVEV (reference sequence). The CDR3 DNA follows: TGTGCCAGCCCCGGGGGGGGAAACACCATATATTTT. Protein: CASPGGGNTIYF.

This clone was counted once. The chain recombines TRBV10-3 with TRBJ2-7, with D hard to call. This CDR3 is 12 amino acids long. The germline V gene has CDR1 ENHRY and CDR2 SYGVKD. V dropped 3 bases and J dropped 4 bases, with 7 bases sitting between them. In DNA, the CDR3 is TGTGCCATCAGTGACAAAAAATACGAGCAGTACTTC. Its protein is CAISDKKYEQYF.

The genes are TRBV5-1 and TRBJ2-5, with D possibly TRBD1 on 6 matching bases. Trimming shortened V by 0 bases and J by 3 bases, and 18 bases separated the two germline ends. Germline V lookup: CDR1 SGHRS, CDR2 YFSETQ. The CDR3 has 17 amino acids. The CDR3 DNA reads as TGCGCCAGCAGCTTGGGGCGCAGGGGAGTTTTTGAAGAGACCCAGTACTTC. Encoded protein: CASSLGRRGVFEETQYF.

V usage is TRBV6-4 and J usage is TRBJ2-3; D not certain. Germline V gives CDR1 MRHNA, CDR2 SNTAGT. This CDR3 is built from 14 residues. V lost 2 bases to trimming and J lost 6 bases, with 12 bases between them. The CDR3 loop is CASSDNQVGDTQYF. DNA for the CDR3: TGTGCCAGCAGTGACAATCAAGTTGGCGATACGCAGTATTTT.

This rearrangement joins TRBV12-5 to TRBJ2-5; TRBD2 matches 7 bases. Germline CDR1 LGHNT, CDR2 FRNRAP. The CDR3 covers 15 residues. With 3 bases clipped from V and 0 bases from J, the junction kept 4 bases outside the gene matches. CDR3 DNA: TGTGCTAGTGGTTTTAGAGCGGGGTACCAAGAGACCCAGTACTTC. Translating it yields CASGFRAGYQETQYF. The full variable domain, its missing parts supplied by reference TRBV12-5 and TRBJ2-5, is DARVTQTPRHKVTEMGQEVTMRCQPILGHNTVFWYRQTMMQGLELLAYFRNRAPLDDSGMPKDRFSAEMPDATLATLKIQPSEPRDSAVYFCASGFRAGYQETQYFGPGTRLLVL.

V usage is TRBV5-8 and J usage is TRBJ1-5, with D possibly being TRBD1 (6 bases). Germline V gene sequence: CDR1 SGHTS, CDR2 YDEGEE. The CDR3 is 14 amino acids. Trimming pared 0 bases from V and 9 bases from J, leaving 13 bases between. The CDR3 coding sequence is TGTGCCAGCAGCTTGGTTCGGGGGCAGGGGCCCCAGCATTTT. Encoded protein: CASSLVRGQGPQHF.

The chain couples TRBV19 to TRBJ1-3; the D is unclear. There are 14 residues in the CDR3. In germline, CDR1 is LNHDA, CDR2 SQIVND (reference sequence). Trimming pared 5 bases from V and 0 bases from J, leaving 8 bases between. In DNA form, the CDR3 reads TGTGCCAGTAGTCTGAGGAACTCTGGAAACACCATATATTTT. This translates into CASSLRNSGNTIYF.

J is TRBJ1-1 and V is TRBV18; TRBD1 aligns across 8 bases. Trimming cost V 0 bases and J 5 bases; bases outside gene matches: 2. The CDR3 has 14 residues. Germline V lookup: CDR1 KGHSH, CDR2 LQKENI. The CDR3, as DNA: TGTGCCAGCTCACCACCAACAGGGGGGACTGAAGCTTTCTTT. Encoded protein: CASSPPTGGTEAFF.

The gene calls are TRBV12-5 and TRBJ1-1; D gene uncertain. This CDR3 region has 14 residues. V was shortened by 1 base and J by 1 base, with 7 bases between the two germline ends. CDR1 and CDR2 from the germline V gene are LGHNT and FRNRAP. CDR3 sequence reads: CASGLGYGNTEAFF. The CDR3 DNA sequence: TGTGCTAGTGGTTTGGGTTATGGGAACACTGAAGCTTTCTTT.

The chain couples TRBV10-2 to TRBJ1-2; D remains ambiguous. This CDR3 spans 14 amino acids. V gave up 3 bases and J gave up 2 bases, with 10 bases separating them. CDR1 is WSHSY, CDR2 SAAADI, per germline. The CDR3 sequence is CASSDRNRNYGYTF. The CDR3 region has the DNA TGCGCCAGCAGTGATAGGAACAGAAACTATGGCTACACCTTC.

V is TRBV10-1 and J is TRBJ1-6; TRBD1 matches 7 bases. V lost 3 bases and J lost 6; bases outside the gene matches: 2. This CDR3 is built from 14 residues. Germline CDR1 reads WNHNN; CDR2 reads SYGVQD (reference sequence). The CDR3 bases are TGCGCCAGCAGTGAAGGACAGGCTAATTCACCCCTCCACTTT. This codes for CASSEGQANSPLHF.

The rearrangement links TRBV18 to TRBJ1-4, with D tentatively TRBD1 (5 bases). The ends were cut back, 1 base at V and 6 bases at J, with 15 bases in the middle. This CDR3 contains 16 residues. CDR1 KGHSH and CDR2 LQKENI come from the germline V gene. The CDR3 sequence: CASSPQAQGLDEKLFF. The CDR3 nucleotides read TGTGCCAGCTCACCACAGGCCCAGGGATTGGATGAAAAACTGTTTTTT.

The chain carries TRBV21-1 and TRBJ1-1; the listed D gene, TRBD1, was not tested against the DNA. TRBV21-1 is a pseudogene. The length of the CDR3 is 15 residues. CDR3 in DNA: TGTGCCAGCAGCAAAAGGGCCCACCCCAGGGCTGAAGCTTTCTTT. Protein sequence: CASSKRAHPRAEAFF.

The chain joins TRBV3-1 (or the pseudogene TRBV3-2) to TRBJ2-2; D is unclear. V was trimmed by 0 bases and J by 2 bases, leaving 10 bases between them. The CDR3 has 16 amino acids. CDR1 is LGHDT and CDR2 is YNNKEL in the germline V gene (reference sequence). The CDR3 reads CASSQDHKFNTGELFF. In DNA, the CDR3 is TGTGCCAGCAGCCAAGATCACAAGTTTAACACCGGGGAGCTGTTTTTT.

This chain uses TRBV3-1 (or the pseudogene TRBV3-2) with TRBJ2-3; unclear D gene. Germline V gene lookup returns CDR1 LGHDT and CDR2 YNNKEL (reference sequence). The length of the CDR3 is 12 residues. The V gene lost 2 bases and the J gene lost 6 bases, with 6 bases spanning the gap. The DNA for the CDR3 is TGTGCCAGCAGCCAATCACACGATACGCAGTATTTT. Translating it yields CASSQSHDTQYF.

The chain carries TRBV6-5 and TRBJ2-7; D is tentatively TRBD1 or TRBD2 (5 bases each). The germline CDR1 and CDR2 sequences are MNHEY and SVGAGI. V was cut by 2 bases and J by 2 bases, with 10 bases left in between. This CDR3 has 14 amino acids. In nucleotides, the CDR3 is TGTGCCAGCAGTTACGGCGAGGGGACCTACGAGCAGTACTTC. Amino acids: CASSYGEGTYEQYF.

The chain employs TRBV5-1 and TRBJ2-1, with 13 bases fitting TRBD2. The length of the CDR3 is 16 residues. Germline V gene sequence: CDR1 SGHRS, CDR2 YFSETQ. V shed 4 bases, J shed 1 base, and the junction held 2 bases outside the gene matches. The CDR3 DNA follows: TGCGCCAGCAGCGTGACTAGCGGGGGGTCCTACAATGAGCAGTTCTTC. It codes for CASSVTSGGSYNEQFF.

The chain links TRBV18 to TRBJ2-5; D is perhaps TRBD1 (6 bases). V was pared by 3 bases and J by 2 bases, with 7 bases between. The germline gives CDR1 KGHSH, CDR2 LQKENI. The CDR3 has 13 amino acids. The CDR3 loop reads CASSPDRQETQYF. In DNA form, the CDR3 reads TGTGCCAGCTCACCGGACAGACAAGAGACCCAGTACTTC.

The gene calls are TRBV5-1 and TRBJ2-1; D is unclear. Trimming cost V 0 bases and J 10 bases, with 5 bases left between them. The CDR3 extends over 11 amino acids. The V gene's germline CDR1 is SGHRS and CDR2 YFSETQ. This CDR3 is CASSLGPEQFF. Written as DNA, the CDR3 is TGCGCCAGCAGCTTGGGACCCGAGCAGTTCTTC. The whole variable domain, remainder taken from reference TRBV5-1 and TRBJ2-1, is KAGVTQTPRYLIKTRGQQVTLSCSPISGHRSVSWYQQTPGQGLQFLFEYFSETQRNKGNFPGRFSGRQFSNSRSEMNVSTLELGDSALYLCASSLGPEQFFGPGTRLTVL.

V and J are TRBV5-1 and TRBJ2-5, with unresolved D. Trimming stripped 2 bases from V and 5 bases from J, with 16 bases between. The CDR3 is made up of 15 amino acids. In germline, CDR1 is SGHRS, CDR2 YFSETQ. The CDR3 protein is CASSFSRRRSETQYF. As DNA, the CDR3 is TGCGCCAGCAGCTTCTCCCGGCGGCGGTCGGAGACCCAGTACTTC.

This clone has only one observation. The chain recombines TRBV28 with TRBJ1-2; a possible D gene is TRBD1 (5 bases). The germline V gene has CDR1 MDHEN and CDR2 SYDVKM. The CDR3 covers 14 residues. With 6 bases removed from V and 4 bases from J, the gap between germline ends came to 15 bases. Here the CDR3 DNA reads TGTGCCAGCAGCCAAAAGACAGCTATCTATGGCTACACCTTC. Its translation: CASSQKTAIYGYTF.

The chain employs TRBV12-3 or TRBV12-4 and TRBJ2-7; a weak D match, TRBD2 (6 bases). Trimming stripped 6 bases from V and 3 bases from J, with 12 bases between. CDR3 length: 13 residues. CDR3 amino acids: CASSGRDRYEQYF. In nucleotides, the CDR3 is TGTGCCAGCAGCGGGCGGGACCGCTACGAGCAGTACTTC.

This chain joins TRBV5-1 and TRBJ1-6; 10 nucleotides match TRBD1. Germline V gives CDR1 SGHRS, CDR2 YFSETQ. V shed 5 bases, J shed 8 bases, and the junction held 4 bases outside the gene matches. This CDR3 contains 14 residues. This chain's CDR3 is CASRFGQGDSPLHF. The CDR3 region has the DNA TGCGCCAGCAGGTTCGGACAGGGGGATTCACCCCTCCACTTT.

This chain joins TRBV3-1 (or the pseudogene TRBV3-2) and TRBJ2-7; 8 nucleotides line up with TRBD2. The germline gives CDR1 LGHDT, CDR2 YNNKEL (reference sequence). The CDR3 totals 17 residues. V lost 1 base, J lost 0 bases, and 8 bases stayed unmatched. The CDR3 nucleotides read TGTGCCAGCAGCCAAGTATCTCTAGCGGGCCGCTCCTACGAGCAGTACTTC. This gives the protein CASSQVSLAGRSYEQYF.

The V and J genes are TRBV19 and TRBJ2-2; 8 nucleotides match TRBD1. V lost 2 bases, J lost 5 bases, and 16 bases stayed unmatched. CDR1 is LNHDA, CDR2 SQIVND, per germline (reference sequence). This CDR3 is built from 19 residues. The CDR3 region is CASSINLDRGLKRTGELFF. The CDR3 bases are TGTGCCAGTAGTATAAACTTAGACAGGGGATTGAAGAGAACCGGGGAGCTGTTTTTT.

The chain has TRBV27 and TRBJ2-7; D unresolved. Between the trimmed V and J ends, which lost 2 bases and 3 bases, there was a span of 14 bases. Per the germline V gene, CDR1 is MNHEY and CDR2 is SMNVEV (reference sequence). This CDR3 is 15 amino acids long. CDR3 DNA sequence: TGTGCCAGCAGTTTAACGTGGGCAGAAGACTACGAGCAGTACTTC. Translating gives CASSLTWAEDYEQYF.

The genes are TRBV2 and TRBJ2-3; D is ambiguous. V lost 8 bases to trimming and J lost 4 bases, with 16 bases between them. CDR3 length: 14 amino acids. Germline CDR1 and CDR2: SNHLY and FYNNEI. Here the CDR3 DNA reads TGTGCCAGCGCCAAGGGTCGAGGCCCAGATACGCAGTATTTT. Amino acid sequence: CASAKGRGPDTQYF.